The present TCR beta chain was sequenced within a study of shared clonotypes between healthy human individuals. About the study: Per-donor plates numbered three CD4 naive, three CD4 memory, two CD8 naive and one CD8 memory. Overall study results and limits: Few donors limited the genetic and exposure-history diversity represented.

Only one count was recorded for this clone. The antigen remains unidentified. Execution of the assay was at deep level. TCRdb keeps only in-frame clones here, not all; method: immunoSEQ multiplex PCR. The repertoire holds about 1.1 million clones, around 82% seen once, with 0.6% to 0.75% in the top ten. The V gene lost 3 bases and the J gene lost 5 bases, with 20 bases spanning the gap. The CDR3 covers 16 residues. Looked up from germline, CDR1 is SQVTM and CDR2 is ANQGSEA. The rearrangement uses TRBV29-1 and TRBJ2-1; no firm D call. What was sequenced was memory CD4+ T cells from PBMCs. As for subset: CD45RA-negative fraction. The sequence came from a man younger than 35 in good health. Some clones in this sample may be carry-over from other donors' samples. CDR3 in amino acids: CSVDLLVGARNNEQFF. CDR3 bases: TGCAGCGTTGATTTACTCGTTGGAGCGAGAAACAATGAGCAGTTCTTC.